Below, one T cell receptor (beta chain) is given with its context. The target antigen is unknown. Between the trimmed V and J ends, which lost 3 bases and 1 base, there was a span of 9 bases. There are 14 residues in the CDR3. Germline CDR1 MNHEY, CDR2 SMNVEV (reference sequence). This specimen belongs to a study of CD8+ T cells in alopecia areata. Treatment reported: oral pan-JAK inhibitor, 5-10 mg twice daily. The study, taken as a whole, reports: TCR sharing was clearer in mice than between patients, perhaps partly owing to patient HLA diversity. Tofacitinib significantly lowered scalp clonality and expanded CD8+ clones among the top 100.

Extraction of RNA preceded its reverse transcription into cDNA, which served as the sequencing template. Produced via immunoSEQ multiplex PCR; TCRdb's table is partial and in-frame only. The sample has roughly 73,000 clones, over 25% seen once. This TCR was sampled from a human donor with alopecia areata. The rearrangement joins TRBV27 to TRBJ1-1; D ambiguous. The sample was CD8+ T cells sorted from blood, taken at week 4, from a patient treated with tofacitinib. CDR3 residues: CASSFLYANTEAFF. The CDR3 DNA reads TGTGCCAGCAGTTTTTTATATGCGAACACTGAAGCTTTCTTT.